The text below deals with one T cell receptor beta chain. The V gene end was trimmed by 2 bases and the J gene end by 2 bases; junction bases not matched to a gene: 8. This CDR3 has 17 residues. CDR1 is SGHTS and CDR2 is YDEGEE in the germline V gene. This entry comes from a study of blood T cell repertoires in COVID-19. On the study more broadly: Sites across the United States, Italy and Spain contributed samples from acute and convalescent COVID-19.

In the study's own analysis: By means of reference gene primer amplification, nucleated cell counts were estimated. The table came from immunoSEQ multiplex PCR; TCRdb's copy has only in-frame clones and leaves some out. The V and J calls and clone size are taken from that table; D and trimming were inferred from the DNA. In the table there are fewer than 250,000 clones, roughly 87% of which are singletons. The V gene is TRBV5-8, the J gene TRBJ2-2; 8 nucleotides agree with TRBD2. This clonotype originated in an older woman with COVID-19, enrolled during active disease. The sequenced sample was peripheral blood. CDR3 amino acids: CASSFSREGLNTGELFF. The CDR3 DNA sequence: TGTGCCAGCAGCTTCTCCCGGGAGGGACTTAACACCGGGGAGCTGTTTTTT.